These T cell receptor beta chains were read from a single sample in a study of blood T cell repertoires in COVID-19. Clones were sequenced by immunoSEQ multiplex PCR, and TCRdb holds only the in-frame ones, with some missing. Of 250,000 to 400,000 clones listed, roughly 84% are singletons. Sequenced sample: peripheral blood. The receptors derive from a man aged 45-65 years with active or convalescent COVID-19. The CDR3 runs from the conserved cysteine through the conserved F or W. D genes are given only for firm matches. Clone size appears in some rows only: once, few, many, or a class for an expanded clone.

v_call	clone_size	d_call	cdr3_length	j_call	cdr3_nt	cdr3_aa
TRBV30	few	.	14	TRBJ1-3	TGTGCCTGGAGCCTGGCGGGTTTTGGAAACACCATATATTTT	CAWSLAGFGNTIYF
TRBV5-5	.	.	14	TRBJ2-7	TGTGCCAGCAGCTTATCAGGGGCCGGCTGGGAGCAGTACTTC	CASSLSGAGWEQYF
TRBV6-5	.	TRBD1	14	TRBJ1-5	TGTGCCAGCAGTTCCCGACAGGGCGGACAGCCCCAGCATTTT	CASSSRQGGQPQHF
TRBV29-1	.	.	14	TRBJ2-3	TGCAGCGTTGCCGGGACTTCCGACGCAGATACGCAGTATTTT	CSVAGTSDADTQYF
TRBV24-1	.	.	14	TRBJ1-4	TGTGCCACCAGTGATCCTAGATCTAATGAAAAACTGTTTTTT	CATSDPRSNEKLFF
TRBV6-6	.	TRBD1	14	TRBJ1-2	TGTGCCAGCAGTTCGGGACAGGGACGGTGGGGCTACACCTTC	CASSSGQGRWGYTF
TRBV6-5	.	.	15	TRBJ2-5	TGTGCCAGCATCAAGATGTCCAGTGGTGATGAGACCCAGTACTTC	CASIKMSSGDETQYF
TRBV2	.	TRBD1	14	TRBJ2-5	TGTGCCATACCGACGGGGACAGTCCAAGAGACCCAGTACTTC	CAIPTGTVQETQYF
TRBV18	.	TRBD1	12	TRBJ1-2	TGTGCCAGCTCCCTGGACAGGGATGGCTACACCTTC	CASSLDRDGYTF
TRBV18	.	.	14	TRBJ1-5	TGTGCCAGCTCAAATGCGGGGGGGGATCAGCCCCAGCATTTT	CASSNAGGDQPQHF
TRBV2	few	.	12	TRBJ1-1	TGTGCCAGCAGTAGGACGGGGTTCGGCGCTTTCTTT	CASSRTGFGAFF
TRBV18	few	TRBD2	14	TRBJ2-7	TGTGCCAGCAGCACCGGGACTAGCGGGATCGAGCAGTACTTC	CASSTGTSGIEQYF
TRBV30	.	.	14	TRBJ2-2	TGTGCCTGGAGTGTACAAGGGGCTGGCGGGGAGCTGTTTTTT	CAWSVQGAGGELFF
TRBV5-4	.	.	14	TRBJ1-2	TGTGCCAGCAGCTTGGAAGGCAGGAACTATGGCTACACCTTC	CASSLEGRNYGYTF
TRBV9	.	.	15	TRBJ2-1	TGTGCCAGCAGCGTAGCGGGAGCGTCCTACAATGAGCAGTTCTTC	CASSVAGASYNEQFF
TRBV6-2/TRBV6-3	.	TRBD1	17	TRBJ1-2	TGTGCCAGCAGTACTCCCTTTCGACAGGGTCTTAACTATGGCTACACCTTC	CASSTPFRQGLNYGYTF
TRBV6-2/TRBV6-3	.	TRBD1	15	TRBJ2-7	TGTGCCAGCAGTTACGAAAACAGGGGCTCCTACGAGCAGTACTTC	CASSYENRGSYEQYF
TRBV19	.	TRBD2	13	TRBJ2-1	TGTGCCAGTAAAGCCGGGACTAGCCATGAGCAGTTCTTC	CASKAGTSHEQFF
TRBV9	.	TRBD2	20	TRBJ2-2	TGTGCCAGCAGCGTAGAACTTATCCGGATAGCGGGAGGTGACACCGGGGAGCTGTTTTTT	CASSVELIRIAGGDTGELFF
TRBV27	.	TRBD2	16	TRBJ2-2	TGTGCCAGCAGTTTAAATACAGGCGGGGGGACCGGGGAGCTGTTTTTT	CASSLNTGGGTGELFF
TRBV28	.	.	12	TRBJ1-1	TGTGCCAGCAGCACCCGACGGGCTGAAGCTTTCTTT	CASSTRRAEAFF
TRBV19	.	.	15	TRBJ1-5	TGTGCCAGTAGTGACCGAGGGCGGGCAGCTCAGCCCCAGCATTTT	CASSDRGRAAQPQHF
TRBV28	few	.	15	TRBJ2-6	TGTGCCAGCAGTTTTCTAACAGTTGGGGCCAACGTCCTGACTTTC	CASSFLTVGANVLTF
TRBV19	.	.	15	TRBJ1-2	TGTGCCAGTACCCCAAAGACCGGCGGGAACTATGGCTACACCTTC	CASTPKTGGNYGYTF